This TCR beta chain was retrieved from a study of blood T cell repertoires in COVID-19. Study information: T cells, B-cell-depleted T cells, or PBMCs supplied cDNA or gDNA.

TCRdb keeps only in-frame clones here, not all; method: immunoSEQ multiplex PCR. The table shows tens of thousands of clones, with approximately 77% occurring only once. This TCR came from a human donor in a cohort sampled during active COVID-19. The sequenced sample was peripheral blood.

The CDR3: CASRAGGGWPEAFF. The DNA for the CDR3 is TGTGCCAGCAGGGCAGGAGGGGGCTGGCCTGAAGCTTTCTTT. V usage is TRBV2 and J usage is TRBJ1-1, with TRBD1 identical over 7 bases. With 6 bases clipped from V and 6 bases from J, the junction kept 10 bases outside the gene matches. Germline assignment: CDR1 SNHLY and CDR2 FYNNEI. The CDR3 is 14 amino acids.